This TCR beta chain was identified in a study of T cells in Graves' hyperthyroidism and ophthalmopathy. Points from the study as a whole: Researchers report that a 13 V-J model separated ophthalmopathy from stable hyperthyroidism.

Details on this clonotype: Its antigen is unknown.

Patients with uncontrolled infections, other autoimmune diseases, pregnancy or lactation were excluded. On the basis of clinical symptoms, serum thyroxine and TRAb, thyroid ultrasound and orbital computed tomography, diagnoses were made. Fresh peripheral blood, approximately 9.6 ml, yielded the PBMCs. The TCR beta CDR3 regions underwent amplification using RNA transcripts as the source. A first-round RT-PCR of the TCR CDR3 used the HTBI primer set. TCRdb re-called the multiplex PCR reads through MiXCR, storing one row per CDR3 protein. Altogether 300,000 to 450,000 distinct CDR3 sequences are present, around 20% being singletons, with the ten largest covering 35% to 45%. This CDR3 is 13 amino acids long. The ends were cut back, 3 bases at V and 6 bases at J, with 12 bases in the middle. CDR1 is SGHVS, CDR2 FNYEAQ, per germline.

The source of this sequence is a man aged 18 to 29 with Graves' ophthalmopathy. The V gene is TRBV7-6, the J gene TRBJ2-7; perhaps TRBD1 as D (5 bases). Sequenced input: blood. The CDR3 region is CASSLAGISEQYF. CDR3 nucleotides: TGTGCCAGCAGCTTGGCAGGGATCTCCGAGCAGTACTTC.